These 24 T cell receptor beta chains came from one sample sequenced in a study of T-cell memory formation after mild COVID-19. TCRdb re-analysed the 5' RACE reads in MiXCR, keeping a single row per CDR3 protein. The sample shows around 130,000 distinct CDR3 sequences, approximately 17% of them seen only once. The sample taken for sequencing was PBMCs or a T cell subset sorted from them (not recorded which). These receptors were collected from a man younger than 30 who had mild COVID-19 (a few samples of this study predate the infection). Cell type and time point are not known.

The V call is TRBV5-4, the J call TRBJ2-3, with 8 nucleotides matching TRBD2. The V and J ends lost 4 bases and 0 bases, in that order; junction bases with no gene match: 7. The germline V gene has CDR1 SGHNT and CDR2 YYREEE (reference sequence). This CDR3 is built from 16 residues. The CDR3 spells CASSAGGLRSTDTQYF. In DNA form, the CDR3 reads TGTGCCAGCAGCGCGGGGGGATTGAGGAGCACAGATACGCAGTATTTT.

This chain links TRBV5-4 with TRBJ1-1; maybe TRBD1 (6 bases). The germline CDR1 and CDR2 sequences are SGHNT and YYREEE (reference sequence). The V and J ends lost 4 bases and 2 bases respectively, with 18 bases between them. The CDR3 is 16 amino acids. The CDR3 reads CASSPGGGAINTEAFF. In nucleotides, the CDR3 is TGTGCCAGCAGCCCTGGGGGGGGGGCGATTAACACTGAAGCTTTCTTT. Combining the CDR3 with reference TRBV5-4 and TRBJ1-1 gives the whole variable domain ETGVTQSPTHLIKTRGQQVTLRCSSQSGHNTVSWYQQALGQGPQFIFQYYREEENGRGNFPPRFSGLQFPNYSSELNVNALELDDSALYLCASSPGGGAINTEAFFGQGTRLTVV.

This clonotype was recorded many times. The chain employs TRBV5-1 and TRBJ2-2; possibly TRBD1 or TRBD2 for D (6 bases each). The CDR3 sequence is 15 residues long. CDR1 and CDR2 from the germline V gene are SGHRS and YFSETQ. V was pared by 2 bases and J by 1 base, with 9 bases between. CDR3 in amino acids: CASSFGGRNTGELFF. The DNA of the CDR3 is TGCGCCAGCAGCTTCGGGGGCCGGAACACCGGGGAGCTGTTTTTT.

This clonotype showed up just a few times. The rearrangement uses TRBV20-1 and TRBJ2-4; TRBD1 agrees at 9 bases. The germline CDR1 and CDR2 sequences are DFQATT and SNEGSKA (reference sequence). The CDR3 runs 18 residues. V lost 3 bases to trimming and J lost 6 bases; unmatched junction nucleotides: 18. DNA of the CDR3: TGCAGTGCTAGTCGGCCCGACAGGGGGTGGGGCCTAAGAAACATTCAGTACTTC. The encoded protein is CSASRPDRGWGLRNIQYF.

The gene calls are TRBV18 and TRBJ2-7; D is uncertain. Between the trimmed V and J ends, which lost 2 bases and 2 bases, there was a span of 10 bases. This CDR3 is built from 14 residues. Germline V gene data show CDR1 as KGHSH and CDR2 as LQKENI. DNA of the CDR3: TGTGCCAGCTCACCAAGAGCCGAAGCCTACGAGCAGTACTTC. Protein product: CASSPRAEAYEQYF.

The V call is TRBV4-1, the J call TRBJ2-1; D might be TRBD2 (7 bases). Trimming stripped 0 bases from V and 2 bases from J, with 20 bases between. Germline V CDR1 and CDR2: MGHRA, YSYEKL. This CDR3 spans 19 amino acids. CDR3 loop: CASSQDPRGAGRAYNEQFF. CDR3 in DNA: TGCGCCAGCAGCCAAGATCCTCGGGGGGCGGGTAGGGCCTACAATGAGCAGTTCTTC.

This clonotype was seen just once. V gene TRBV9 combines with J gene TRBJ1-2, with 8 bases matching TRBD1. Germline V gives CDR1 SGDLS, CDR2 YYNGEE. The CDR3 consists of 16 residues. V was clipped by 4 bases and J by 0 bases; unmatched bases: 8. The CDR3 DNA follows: TGTGCCAGCAGCCCCCGACAGGGGAATTCTAACTATGGCTACACCTTC. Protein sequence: CASSPRQGNSNYGYTF.

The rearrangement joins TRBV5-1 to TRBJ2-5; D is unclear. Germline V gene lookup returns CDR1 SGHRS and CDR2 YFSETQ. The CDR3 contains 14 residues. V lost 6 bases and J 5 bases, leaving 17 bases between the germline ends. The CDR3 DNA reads TGCGCCAGCACCCCTCTTCTGGGCCGGGAGACCCAGTACTTC. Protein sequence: CASTPLLGRETQYF. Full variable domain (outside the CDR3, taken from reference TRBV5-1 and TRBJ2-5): KAGVTQTPRYLIKTRGQQVTLSCSPISGHRSVSWYQQTPGQGLQFLFEYFSETQRNKGNFPGRFSGRQFSNSRSEMNVSTLELGDSALYLCASTPLLGRETQYFGPGTRLLVL.

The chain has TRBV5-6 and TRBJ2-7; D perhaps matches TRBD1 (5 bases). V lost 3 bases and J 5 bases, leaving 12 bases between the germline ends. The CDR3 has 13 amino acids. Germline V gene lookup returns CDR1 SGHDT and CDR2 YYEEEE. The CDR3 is CASSSTWGDEQYV. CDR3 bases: TGTGCCAGCAGCTCTACTTGGGGCGACGAGCAGTACGTC.

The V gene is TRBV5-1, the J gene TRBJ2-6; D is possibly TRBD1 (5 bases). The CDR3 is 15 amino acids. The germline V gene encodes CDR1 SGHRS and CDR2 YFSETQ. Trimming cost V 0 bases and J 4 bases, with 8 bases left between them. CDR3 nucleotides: TGCGCCAGCAGCTTGGGCTCAGGGGGGGCCAACGTCCTGACTTTC. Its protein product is CASSLGSGGANVLTF.

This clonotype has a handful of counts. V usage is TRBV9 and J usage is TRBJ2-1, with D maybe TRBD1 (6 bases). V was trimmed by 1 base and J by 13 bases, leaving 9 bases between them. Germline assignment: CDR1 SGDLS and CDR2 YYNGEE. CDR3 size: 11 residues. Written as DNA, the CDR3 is TGTGCCAGCAGCGTAACGGGACAACAGTTCTTC. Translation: CASSVTGQQFF.

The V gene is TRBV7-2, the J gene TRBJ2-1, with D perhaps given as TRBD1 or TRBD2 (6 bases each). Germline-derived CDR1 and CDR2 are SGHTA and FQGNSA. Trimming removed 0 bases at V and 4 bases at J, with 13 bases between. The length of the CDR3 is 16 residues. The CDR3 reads CASSLAMGGQYNEQFF. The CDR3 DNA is TGTGCCAGCAGCTTAGCGATGGGGGGCCAGTACAATGAGCAGTTCTTC.

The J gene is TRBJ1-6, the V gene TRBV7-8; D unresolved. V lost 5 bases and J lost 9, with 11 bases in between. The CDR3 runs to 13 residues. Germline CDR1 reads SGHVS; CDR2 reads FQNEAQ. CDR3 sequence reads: CASSRFSGSPLHF. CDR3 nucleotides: TGTGCCAGCAGCAGATTTTCGGGTTCACCCCTCCACTTT.

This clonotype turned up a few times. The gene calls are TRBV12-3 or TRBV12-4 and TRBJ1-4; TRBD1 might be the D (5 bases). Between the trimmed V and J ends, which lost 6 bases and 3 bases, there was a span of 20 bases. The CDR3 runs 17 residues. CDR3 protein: CASSAGTWFIANEKLFF. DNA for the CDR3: TGTGCCAGCAGCGCCGGGACGTGGTTCATAGCTAATGAAAAACTGTTTTTT.

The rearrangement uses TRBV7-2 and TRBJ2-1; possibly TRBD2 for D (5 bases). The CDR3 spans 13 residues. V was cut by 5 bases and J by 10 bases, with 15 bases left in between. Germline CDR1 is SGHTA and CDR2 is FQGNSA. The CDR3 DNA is TGTGCCAGCAGCCCACGGGGAGTCTGGGAGCAGTTCTTC. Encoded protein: CASSPRGVWEQFF. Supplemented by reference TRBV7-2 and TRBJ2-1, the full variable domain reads GAGVSQSPSNKVTEKGKDVELRCDPISGHTALYWYRQSLGQGLEFLIYFQGNSAPDKSGLPSDRFSAERTGGSVSTLTIQRTQQEDSAVYLCASSPRGVWEQFFGPGTRLTVL.

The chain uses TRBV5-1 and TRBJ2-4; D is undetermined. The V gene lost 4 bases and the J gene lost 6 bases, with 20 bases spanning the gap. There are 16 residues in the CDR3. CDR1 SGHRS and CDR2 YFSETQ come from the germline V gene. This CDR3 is CASSKQRPPWANIQYF. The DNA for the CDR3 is TGCGCCAGCAGCAAACAACGACCCCCCTGGGCAAACATTCAGTACTTC.

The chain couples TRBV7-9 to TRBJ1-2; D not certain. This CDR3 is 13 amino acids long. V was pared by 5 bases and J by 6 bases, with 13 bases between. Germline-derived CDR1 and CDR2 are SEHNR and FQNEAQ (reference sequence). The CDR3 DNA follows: TGTGCCAGCAGCGCGACGGACGGCCATGGCTACACCTTC. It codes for CASSATDGHGYTF.

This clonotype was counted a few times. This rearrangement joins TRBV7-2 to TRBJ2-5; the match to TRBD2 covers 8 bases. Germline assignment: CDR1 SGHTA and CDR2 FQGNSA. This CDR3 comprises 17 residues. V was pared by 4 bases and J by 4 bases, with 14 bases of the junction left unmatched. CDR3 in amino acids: CASSSIFSGGYGETQYF. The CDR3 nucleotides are TGTGCCAGCAGCTCAATCTTTTCGGGGGGGTATGGAGAGACCCAGTACTTC.

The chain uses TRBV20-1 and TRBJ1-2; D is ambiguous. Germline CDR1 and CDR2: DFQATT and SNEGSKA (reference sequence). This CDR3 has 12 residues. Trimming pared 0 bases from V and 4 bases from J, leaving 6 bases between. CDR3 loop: CSARDPSYGYTF. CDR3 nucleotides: TGCAGTGCTAGAGATCCCAGCTATGGCTACACCTTC.

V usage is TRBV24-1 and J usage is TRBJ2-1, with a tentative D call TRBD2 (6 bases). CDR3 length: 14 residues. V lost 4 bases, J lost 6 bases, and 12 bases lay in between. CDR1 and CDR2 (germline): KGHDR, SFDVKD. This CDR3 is CATSEGTPSNEQFF. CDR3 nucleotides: TGTGCCACCAGTGAGGGGACTCCGAGCAATGAGCAGTTCTTC.

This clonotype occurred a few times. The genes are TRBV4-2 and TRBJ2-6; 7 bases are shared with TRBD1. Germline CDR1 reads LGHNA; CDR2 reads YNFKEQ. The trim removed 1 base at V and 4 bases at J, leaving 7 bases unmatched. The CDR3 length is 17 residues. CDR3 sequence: CASSQVAGGDGANVLTF. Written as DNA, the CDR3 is TGTGCCAGCAGCCAAGTGGCAGGGGGTGACGGGGCCAACGTCCTGACTTTC.

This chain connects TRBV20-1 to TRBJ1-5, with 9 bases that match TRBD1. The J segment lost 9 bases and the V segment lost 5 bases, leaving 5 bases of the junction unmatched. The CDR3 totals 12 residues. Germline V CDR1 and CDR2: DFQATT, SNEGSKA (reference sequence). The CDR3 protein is CSARTGEGPQHF. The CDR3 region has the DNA TGCAGTGCTCGGACAGGGGAGGGGCCCCAGCATTTT.

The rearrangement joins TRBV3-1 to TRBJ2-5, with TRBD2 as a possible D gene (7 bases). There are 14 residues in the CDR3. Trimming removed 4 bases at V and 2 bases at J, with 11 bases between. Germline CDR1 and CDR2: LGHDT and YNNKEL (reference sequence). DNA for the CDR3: TGTGCCAGCAGCCGGCGGGGGCCTCAAGAGACCCAGTACTTC. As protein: CASSRRGPQETQYF.

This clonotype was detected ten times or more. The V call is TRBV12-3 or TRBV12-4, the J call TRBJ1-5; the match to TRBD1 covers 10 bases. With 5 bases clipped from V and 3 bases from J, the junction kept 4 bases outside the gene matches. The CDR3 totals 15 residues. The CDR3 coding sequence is TGTGCCAGCAGTGACAGGGGGCGAAACAATCAGCCCCAGCATTTT. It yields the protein CASSDRGRNNQPQHF.